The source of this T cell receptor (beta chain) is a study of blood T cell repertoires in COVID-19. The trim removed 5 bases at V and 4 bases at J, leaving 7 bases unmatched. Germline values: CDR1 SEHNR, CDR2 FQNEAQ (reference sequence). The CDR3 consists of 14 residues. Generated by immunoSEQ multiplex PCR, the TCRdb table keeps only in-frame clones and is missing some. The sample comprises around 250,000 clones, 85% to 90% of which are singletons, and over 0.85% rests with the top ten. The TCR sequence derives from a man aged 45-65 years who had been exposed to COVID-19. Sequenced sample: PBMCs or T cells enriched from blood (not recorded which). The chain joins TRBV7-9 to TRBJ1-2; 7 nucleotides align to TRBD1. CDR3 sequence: CASSIETGTYGYTF. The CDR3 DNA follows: TGTGCCAGCAGCATAGAGACAGGGACCTATGGCTACACCTTC.